Each of the 29 T cell receptor beta chains below was sequenced from the same sample in a study of T cell responses to AZD1222 COVID-19 vaccine. Clones were sequenced by immunoSEQ multiplex PCR, and TCRdb holds only the in-frame ones, with some missing. The sample consists of some 150,000 clones, around nine tenths of them appearing once. This sample comprised peripheral blood, obtained 28 days after the second AZD1222 dose. The receptors come from an adult who received the AZD1222 COVID-19 vaccine.

This sequence joins TRBV12-3 or TRBV12-4 and TRBJ1-1; no reliable D call. Trimming shortened V by 8 bases and J by 3 bases, and 10 bases separated the two germline ends. The CDR3 is 12 residues long. CDR3 sequence (DNA): TGTGCCAGCGTAGGGTGGGACACTGAAGCTTTCTTT. Its translation is CASVGWDTEAFF.

CDR3 sequence (DNA): TGTGCCAGCAGCCCCGGGCTACAGGGAAGTCTCGAGCAGTACTTC. This sequence encodes CASSPGLQGSLEQYF. The rearrangement links TRBV5-4 to TRBJ2-7; possible D gene TRBD1, 6 bases. The CDR3 loop spans 15 amino acids. Germline CDR1 SGHNT, CDR2 YYREEE (reference sequence). Trimming stripped 4 bases from V and 6 bases from J, with 20 bases between.

The rearrangement joins TRBV6-2 or TRBV6-3 to TRBJ1-1; perhaps TRBD1 as D (5 bases). Trimming removed 5 bases from V and 1 base from J, with 5 bases in between. The CDR3 sequence is 12 residues long. The germline V gene encodes CDR1 MNHEY and CDR2 SVGEGT. The CDR3 DNA sequence: TGTGCCAGCAGTACAGGGAACACTGAAGCTTTCTTT. This codes for CASSTGNTEAFF.

The V call is TRBV25-1, the J call TRBJ1-2; D call uncertain. Trimming stripped 2 bases from V and 7 bases from J, with 11 bases between. The CDR3 extends over 13 amino acids. Per germline, CDR1 MGHDK and CDR2 SYGVNS. Written as DNA, the CDR3 is TGTGCCAGCAGTGAAGTCTCCACTATTGGCTACACCTTC. This codes for CASSEVSTIGYTF.

V gene TRBV9 combines with J gene TRBJ2-1, with 12 bases matching TRBD1. Germline loops: CDR1 SGDLS, CDR2 YYNGEE. The CDR3 runs to 15 residues. The trim removed 2 bases at V and 8 bases at J, leaving 5 bases unmatched. The CDR3 sequence: CASSVAGTGGDEQFF. The CDR3 DNA follows: TGTGCCAGCAGCGTCGCCGGGACAGGGGGCGATGAGCAGTTCTTC. The variable domain in full, completed from reference TRBV9 and TRBJ2-1, reads DSGVTQTPKHLITATGQRVTLRCSPRSGDLSVYWYQQSLDQGLQFLIQYYNGEERAKGNILERFSAQQFPDLHSELNLSSLELGDSALYFCASSVAGTGGDEQFFGPGTRLTVL.

This clone has only one observation. The V gene is TRBV20-1, the J gene TRBJ2-3; D gene uncertain. The CDR3 length is 11 residues. V gave up 6 bases and J gave up 1 base, with 5 bases separating them. Germline CDR1 DFQATT, CDR2 SNEGSKA (reference sequence). The CDR3 is CSADRTDTQYF. In DNA form, the CDR3 reads TGCAGTGCGGACCGCACAGATACGCAGTATTTT.

The rearrangement joins TRBV30 to TRBJ1-2; the D gene is possibly TRBD1 (5 bases). Trimming left V 4 bases short and J 3 bases short, with 12 bases between. Germline loops: CDR1 GTSNPN, CDR2 SVGIG (reference sequence). The CDR3 is 13 amino acids. The CDR3 reads CAWKSKGDYGYTF. CDR3 nucleotide sequence: TGTGCCTGGAAATCGAAAGGGGACTATGGCTACACCTTC.

The chain recombines TRBV19 with TRBJ1-1; 8 bases line up with TRBD1. Looked up from germline, CDR1 is LNHDA and CDR2 is SQIVND (reference sequence). J was trimmed by 1 base and V by 10 bases; bases with no gene match: 2. This CDR3 has 12 residues. DNA of the CDR3: TGTGCCACCGACAGGGGGAACACTGAAGCTTTCTTT. Amino acid sequence: CATDRGNTEAFF.

The gene calls are TRBV3-1 (or the pseudogene TRBV3-2) and TRBJ1-2; 7 bases line up with TRBD1. Germline CDR1 LGHDT, CDR2 YNNKEL (reference sequence). This CDR3 contains 15 residues. Germline trimming cut 1 base from V and 8 bases from J; bases unmatched to any gene: 10. CDR3 DNA: TGTGCCAGCAGCCAAGGGGCAGGGGGATACGGGGGCTACACCTTC. Amino acids: CASSQGAGGYGGYTF.

The CDR3 bases are TGTGCCATCAGTGAGAACAGAGACAGCCGGTATGGCTACACCTTC. It is translated as CAISENRDSRYGYTF. The chain uses TRBV10-3 and TRBJ1-2, with D tentatively TRBD1 (5 bases). Germline V lookup: CDR1 ENHRY, CDR2 SYGVKD. V lost 2 bases, J lost 5 bases, and 15 bases lay in between. The CDR3 is 15 residues long.

The chain links TRBV18 to TRBJ1-3; TRBD1 is a possible D gene (6 bases). Germline-derived CDR1 and CDR2 are KGHSH and LQKENI. The CDR3 totals 14 residues. V was cut by 6 bases and J by 1 base, with 10 bases left in between. The CDR3 sequence is CASSRGRSGNTIYF. Written as DNA, the CDR3 is TGTGCCAGCTCCAGGGGAAGATCTGGAAACACCATATATTTT.

V and J are TRBV5-1 and TRBJ1-2; D gene ambiguous. Deletions cut 0 bases from V and 7 bases from J, with 4 bases between. The germline gives CDR1 SGHRS, CDR2 YFSETQ. There are 11 residues in the CDR3. The CDR3 protein is CASSLEGGYTF. CDR3 in DNA: TGCGCCAGCAGCTTGGAGGGTGGCTACACCTTC.

This chain uses TRBV15 with TRBJ2-2, with TRBD1 identical over 9 bases. V was clipped by 0 bases and J by 3 bases; unmatched bases: 5. The CDR3 has 17 amino acids. The germline CDR1 and CDR2 sequences are LNHNV and YYDKDF (reference sequence). In nucleotides, the CDR3 is TGTGCCACCAGCAGAGATGCGAGGACAGGGGACACCGGGGAGCTGTTTTTT. Amino acid sequence: CATSRDARTGDTGELFF.

The chain uses TRBV4-3 and TRBJ1-6; D not resolved. Germline values: CDR1 LGHNA, CDR2 YSLEER. The CDR3 has 12 residues. The V gene lost 5 bases and the J gene lost 7 bases, with 6 bases spanning the gap. CDR3 sequence: CASSYLNSPLHF. Written as DNA, the CDR3 is TGCGCCAGCAGCTATTTGAATTCACCCCTCCACTTT.

J is TRBJ1-5 and V is TRBV9, with D tentatively TRBD1 (5 bases). Between the trimmed V and J ends, which lost 3 bases and 2 bases, there was a span of 9 bases. The CDR3 is 14 amino acids. Per the germline V gene, CDR1 is SGDLS and CDR2 is YYNGEE. The CDR3 protein is CASSAWGGNQPQHF. In DNA, the CDR3 is TGTGCCAGCAGCGCCTGGGGGGGCAATCAGCCCCAGCATTTT.

The V gene is TRBV11-2, the J gene TRBJ2-2; 8 positions match TRBD1. CDR3 size: 15 residues. The germline CDR1 and CDR2 sequences are SGHAT and FQNNGV. V was clipped by 5 bases and J by 8 bases; unmatched bases: 10. The CDR3 DNA reads as TGTGCCAGCAGCACAAGTGGACAGGGATTGGGGGAGCTGTTTTTT. Its protein product is CASSTSGQGLGELFF.

This chain uses TRBV3-1 (or the pseudogene TRBV3-2) with TRBJ2-7; 11 nucleotides agree with TRBD1. Looked up from germline, CDR1 is LGHDT and CDR2 is YNNKEL (reference sequence). The J segment lost 5 bases and the V segment lost 1 base, leaving 7 bases of the junction unmatched. The CDR3 has 16 amino acids. DNA for the CDR3: TGTGCCAGCAGCCAAGCCTGGACAGGGGGCGAAAACGAGCAGTACTTC. As protein: CASSQAWTGGENEQYF.

The chain employs TRBV19 and TRBJ2-4; perhaps TRBD2 as D (5 bases). Looked up from germline, CDR1 is LNHDA and CDR2 is SQIVND (reference sequence). V was pared by 3 bases and J by 8 bases, with 17 bases between. This CDR3 is built from 15 residues. CDR3 nucleotides: TGTGCCAGTAGTATCTCTCGGAAGTACGGGGACATTCAGTACTTC. This sequence encodes CASSISRKYGDIQYF.

The rearrangement links TRBV10-3 to TRBJ2-7; 8 nucleotides agree with TRBD2. The CDR3 extends over 14 amino acids. Germline CDR1 and CDR2: ENHRY and SYGVKD. V lost 10 bases and J lost 5; bases outside the gene matches: 13. Written as DNA, the CDR3 is TGTGCCAACGGGGGGGGTAATACAGGGAACGAGCAGTACTTC. Protein product: CANGGGNTGNEQYF.

There are a few counts of this clone. The chain uses TRBV7-2 and TRBJ1-4; tentative D call: TRBD1 (6 bases). This CDR3 region has 15 residues. From germline, CDR1 is SGHTA and CDR2 FQGNSA. The germline V and J ends were trimmed by 4 bases and 8 bases, with 17 bases remaining between them. For the CDR3, the DNA is TGTGCCAGCAGCTCTCACAGGGTTCCGGGCGAAAAACTGTTTTTT. Its translation is CASSSHRVPGEKLFF.

The chain recombines TRBV7-2 with TRBJ1-6; tentative D call: TRBD1 (5 bases). Trimming stripped 5 bases from V and 7 bases from J, with 9 bases between. CDR1 is SGHTA and CDR2 is FQGNSA in the germline V gene. The CDR3 is made up of 13 amino acids. Here the CDR3 DNA reads TGTGCCAGCAGCCCCGGACAAAATTCACCCCTCCACTTT. It specifies CASSPGQNSPLHF.

The V gene is TRBV18, the J gene TRBJ1-2; D not resolved. Germline V lookup: CDR1 KGHSH, CDR2 LQKENI. The CDR3 totals 14 residues. V gave up 2 bases and J gave up 4 bases, with 11 bases separating them. CDR3 nucleotides: TGTGCCAGCTCACCAGAGGAGGGAGGCTATGGCTACACCTTC. Translated, it gives CASSPEEGGYGYTF.

This clone was observed a single time. One end of the junction does not line up with germline, which may come from a read error. CDR3 sequence reads: CASSRGAYNEQFF. For the CDR3, the DNA is TGTGCTAGCAGCCGAGGGGCCTACAATGAGCAGTTCTTC. The J gene is TRBJ2-1, the V gene TRBV7-7; D possibly uses TRBD1 or TRBD2 (5 bases each). The CDR3 totals 13 residues. Germline lookup yields CDR1 SSHAT and CDR2 FNYEAQ (reference sequence).

The gene calls are TRBV9 and TRBJ2-5; D is undetermined. V was clipped by 0 bases and J by 4 bases, with 10 bases between them. The germline gives CDR1 SGDLS, CDR2 YYNGEE. This CDR3 contains 14 residues. The CDR3 here is CASSVVAYGETQYF. The CDR3 nucleotides read TGTGCCAGCAGCGTAGTGGCTTACGGAGAGACCCAGTACTTC.

The chain recombines TRBV4-2 with TRBJ1-1; possibly TRBD1 for D (6 bases). Germline assignment: CDR1 LGHNA and CDR2 YNFKEQ. The CDR3 runs 16 residues. The V end lost 3 bases, the J end lost 5 bases, and 19 bases lay between the germline ends. CDR3: CASSHEKGEGDTEAFF. Written as DNA, the CDR3 is TGTGCCAGCAGCCACGAGAAGGGTGAGGGGGATACTGAAGCTTTCTTT.

The chain joins TRBV10-3 to TRBJ1-2; D not certain. Trimming took 3 bases from V and 4 from J, leaving 15 bases between them. Germline-derived CDR1 and CDR2 are ENHRY and SYGVKD. The length of the CDR3 is 15 residues. The CDR3: CAISDGDGRSYGYTF. The CDR3, as DNA: TGTGCCATCAGTGATGGCGACGGCCGATCCTATGGCTACACCTTC.

V and J are TRBV7-4 and TRBJ2-1, with a tentative D call TRBD1 (5 bases). The CDR3 has 18 amino acids. V lost 1 base and J 2 bases, leaving 18 bases between the germline ends. Germline CDR1 is SGHVT and CDR2 is SQSDAQ. The CDR3 loop is CASSLGTHQGFTYNEQFF. The CDR3 bases are TGTGCCAGCAGCTTAGGGACCCATCAGGGCTTCACCTACAATGAGCAGTTCTTC. Filled out from reference TRBV7-4 and TRBJ2-1, the complete variable domain reads GAGVSQSPRYKVAKRGRDVALRCDSISGHVTLYWYRQTLGQGSEVLTYSQSDAQRDKSGRPSGRFSAERPERSVSTLKIQRTEQGDSAVYLCASSLGTHQGFTYNEQFFGPGTRLTVL.

V gene TRBV6-2 or TRBV6-3 combines with J gene TRBJ2-4; 7 nucleotides line up with TRBD1. The V gene's germline CDR1 is MNHEY and CDR2 SVGEGT. V shed 0 bases and J 0 bases; nucleotides not matched to a gene: 8. The CDR3 is made up of 18 amino acids. The CDR3 region has the DNA TGTGCCAGCAGTTACTCTCCGACAGGGTCCCTAGCCAAAAACATTCAGTACTTC. Its protein product is CASSYSPTGSLAKNIQYF.

This chain connects TRBV2 to TRBJ2-3; 7 bases are shared with TRBD2. Germline values: CDR1 SNHLY, CDR2 FYNNEI. The CDR3 covers 16 residues. V shed 3 bases and J 6 bases; nucleotides not matched to a gene: 12. The CDR3 is CASSDGPAGKGDTQYF. The CDR3 bases are TGTGCCAGCAGTGACGGGCCAGCGGGGAAGGGGGATACGCAGTATTTT.